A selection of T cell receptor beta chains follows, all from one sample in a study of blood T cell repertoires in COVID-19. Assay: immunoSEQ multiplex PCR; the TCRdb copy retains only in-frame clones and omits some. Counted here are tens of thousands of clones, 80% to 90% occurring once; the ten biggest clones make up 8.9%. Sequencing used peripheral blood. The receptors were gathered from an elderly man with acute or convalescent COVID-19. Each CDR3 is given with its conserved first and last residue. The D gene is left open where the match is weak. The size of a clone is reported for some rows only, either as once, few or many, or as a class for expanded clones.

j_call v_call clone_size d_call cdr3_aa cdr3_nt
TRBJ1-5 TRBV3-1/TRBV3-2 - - CASSPQPGGNQPQHF TGTGCCAGCAGCCCCCAGCCGGGTGGCAATCAGCCCCAGCATTTT
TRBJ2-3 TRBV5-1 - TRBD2 CASSYLAGGLGDTQYF TGCGCCAGCAGTTACCTAGCGGGAGGGCTTGGAGATACGCAGTATTTT
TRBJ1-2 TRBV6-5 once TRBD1 CASSYQGQSNYGYTF TGTGCCAGCAGTTACCAGGGACAGAGTAACTATGGCTACACCTTC
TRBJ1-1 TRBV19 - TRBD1 CASSVTGGESNTEAFF TGTGCCAGTAGTGTCACAGGGGGCGAGTCGAACACTGAAGCTTTCTTT
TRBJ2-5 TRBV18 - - CASSPPTGQETQYF TGTGCCAGCTCACCACCGACGGGCCAAGAGACCCAGTACTTC
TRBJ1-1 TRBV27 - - CASSLGNSQGMNTEAFF TGTGCCAGCAGTTTAGGGAACTCCCAGGGTATGAACACTGAAGCTTTCTTT
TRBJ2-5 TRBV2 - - CASSVGNQETQYF TGTGCCAGCAGTGTTGGCAACCAAGAGACCCAGTACTTC
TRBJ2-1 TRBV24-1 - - CATSYGGSSYNEQFF TGTGCCACCAGTTACGGGGGATCCTCCTACAATGAGCAGTTCTTC
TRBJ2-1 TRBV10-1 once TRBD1 CASSPGQGNYNEQFF TGCGCCAGCAGTCCGGGACAGGGGAACTACAATGAGCAGTTCTTC
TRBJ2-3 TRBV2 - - CASSSGTDTQYF TGTGCCAGCAGCTCCGGCACAGATACGCAGTATTTT
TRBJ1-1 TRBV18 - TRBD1 CASSRGTVNTEAFF TGTGCCAGCTCTCGCGGGACAGTGAACACTGAAGCTTTCTTT
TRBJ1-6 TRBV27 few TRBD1 CASSLVAGGYGRSPLHF TGTGCCAGCAGTTTAGTGGCAGGGGGCTACGGAAGATCACCCCTCCACTTT
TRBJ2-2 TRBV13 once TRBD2 CASTSNGGAHGELFF TGTGCCAGTACCTCTAACGGGGGGGCCCACGGGGAGCTGTTTTTT
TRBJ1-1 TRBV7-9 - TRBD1 CASSPPLDRNEAFF TGTGCCAGCAGCCCCCCCCTGGACAGGAATGAAGCTTTCTTT
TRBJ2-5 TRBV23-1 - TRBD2 CASSQSRTSGSQETQYF TGCGCCAGCAGTCAATCAAGGACTAGCGGGAGCCAAGAGACCCAGTACTTC
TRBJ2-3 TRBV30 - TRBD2 CAWSSTSGRAGTQYF TGTGCCTGGAGTTCGACTAGCGGGAGGGCCGGTACGCAGTATTTT
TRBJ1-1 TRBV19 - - CASRKQENMNTEAFF TGTGCCAGTAGGAAACAGGAGAACATGAACACTGAAGCTTTCTTT
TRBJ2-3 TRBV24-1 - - CATSDPINSRGTQYF TGTGCCACCAGTGATCCCATTAACAGTCGGGGTACGCAGTATTTT